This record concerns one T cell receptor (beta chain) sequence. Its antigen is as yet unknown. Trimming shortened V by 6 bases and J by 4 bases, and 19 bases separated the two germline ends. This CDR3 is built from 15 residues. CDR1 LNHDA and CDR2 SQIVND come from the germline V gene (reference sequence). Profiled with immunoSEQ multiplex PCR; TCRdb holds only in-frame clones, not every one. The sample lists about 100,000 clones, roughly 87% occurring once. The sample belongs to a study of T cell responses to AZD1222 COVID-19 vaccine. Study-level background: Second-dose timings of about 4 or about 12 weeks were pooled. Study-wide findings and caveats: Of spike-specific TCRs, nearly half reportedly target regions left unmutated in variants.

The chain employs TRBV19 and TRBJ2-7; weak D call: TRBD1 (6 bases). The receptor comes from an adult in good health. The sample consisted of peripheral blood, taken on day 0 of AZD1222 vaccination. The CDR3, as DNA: TGTGCCAGTAGGGGTAGGGAACAGGGAGTTTACGAGCAGTACTTC. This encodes CASRGREQGVYEQYF.